This T cell receptor beta chain was sequenced for a study of shared clonotypes between healthy human individuals. General study findings and limits: Researchers found naive subsets generally carried larger estimated richness than memory subsets. Among a handful of donors, about 5% of naive CD4 clonotypes were found in common.

A word on this clone: Its target is not known.

Repertoires were generated with immunoSEQ multiplex PCR, while TCRdb's copy carries only in-frame clones and drops some. The table has about 2 million clones, 95% seen once. Germline CDR1 SGHRS, CDR2 YFSETQ. CDR3 size: 14 residues. V lost 0 bases and J 6 bases, leaving 12 bases between the germline ends. This chain uses TRBV5-1 with TRBJ1-2; D gene ambiguous. The specimen was naive CD4+ T cells sorted from blood. The subset denotes: CD45RA+ positively selected. This TCR derives from a man between 18 and 35 years old in good health. The DNA of the CDR3 is TGCGCCAGCAGCTTGGGGGGAAATTCCAATGGCTACACCTTC. Amino acids: CASSLGGNSNGYTF.